This TCR beta chain was captured by sequencing in a study of T cells in Graves' hyperthyroidism and ophthalmopathy. As for the study in general: Peripheral blood was drawn at first diagnosis, prior to all treatment. Findings of the study overall: Clonotypes that were expanded in thyroid above 0.001 mostly appeared in blood too.

This clonotype was observed many times. Its antigen is currently unknown. The source material, RNA transcripts, was used to amplify TCR beta CDR3 regions. The study used the HTBI primer set for a first-round RT-PCR of the TCR CDR3. TCRdb re-analysed the multiplex PCR reads in MiXCR, keeping a single row per CDR3 protein. The profile shows approximately 430,000 distinct CDR3 sequences, approximately 14% of them singletons. After removal of 5 bases from V and 1 base from J, the junction contained 6 bases not matched to a gene. The CDR3 contains 15 residues. Subjects aged 18 to 65 presented with newly diagnosed hyperthyroidism of less than 2 months' duration.

The sequence was obtained from a woman between 18 and 29 years old with Graves' hyperthyroidism. The rearrangement joins TRBV12-3 or TRBV12-4 to TRBJ2-5, with 8 bases matching TRBD2. Sequences were obtained from blood. The CDR3 spells CASSPFGGGQETQYF. CDR3 nucleotide sequence: TGTGCCAGCAGTCCTTTCGGGGGGGGCCAAGAGACCCAGTACTTC.